The next 8 T cell receptor beta chains were all read from a single sample in a study of shared clonotypes between healthy human individuals (dated by TCRdb to about 2020). Preparation of the library involved the immunoSEQ multiplex PCR assay. The table was pulled from immuneACCESS by TCRdb, which kept in-frame rearrangements only. Such tables lose some clones; where checked, under half of the loss comes from unresolved V genes, and the rest has no known cause. Counted in this sample were more than 850,000 clones; about 84% of them appeared once. Roughly 0.56% of the sample goes to the ten largest clones. The sequenced sample consisted of memory CD4+ T cells from PBMCs. According to the study, the label for this sample's cell subset or site signals: CD45RA-negative fraction. These receptors were taken from a man aged 18 to 30 in good health. Some clones in this sample may be carry-over from other donors' samples.

The chain employs TRBV5-1 and TRBJ2-5; 12 positions match TRBD2. The CDR3 spans 15 residues. Looked up from germline, CDR1 is SGHRS and CDR2 is YFSETQ. V was clipped by 4 bases and J by 5 bases; unmatched bases: 6. The CDR3 DNA sequence: TGCGCCAGCAGCCCTACTAGCGGGAGGCGGGAGACCCAGTACTTC. Its protein product is CASSPTSGRRETQYF.

The chain couples TRBV5-8 to TRBJ1-5; 7 positions agree with TRBD1. J lost 0 bases, V lost 4 bases, and 10 bases had no gene match. CDR3 length: 17 residues. Germline V gene sequence: CDR1 SGHTS, CDR2 YDEGEE. The DNA for the CDR3 is TGTGCCAGCAGCCCTAGACGTGGACAGGCTAGCAATCAGCCCCAGCATTTT. This codes for CASSPRRGQASNQPQHF.

This chain uses TRBV7-2 with TRBJ2-3; D unclear. Per germline, CDR1 SGHTA and CDR2 FQGNSA. The V gene lost 2 bases and the J gene lost 2 bases, with 8 bases spanning the gap. The CDR3 sequence is 14 residues long. CDR3 coding DNA: TGTGCCAGCAGCTTATCGCTTCACACAGATACGCAGTATTTT. This codes for CASSLSLHTDTQYF.

V and J are TRBV14 and TRBJ1-1; D is perhaps TRBD1 (5 bases). Trimming removed 2 bases at V and 0 bases at J, with 13 bases between. The CDR3 runs 16 residues. Germline V gene sequence: CDR1 SGHDN, CDR2 FVKESK. This CDR3 is CASSQRAGLMNTEAFF. The CDR3 nucleotides read TGTGCCAGCAGCCAAAGGGCAGGGCTCATGAACACTGAAGCTTTCTTT. Full variable domain (remainder filled in from reference TRBV14 and TRBJ1-1): EAGVTQFPSHSVIEKGQTVTLRCDPISGHDNLYWYRRVMGKEIKFLLHFVKESKQDESGMPNNRFLAERTGGTYSTLKVQPAELEDSGVYFCASSQRAGLMNTEAFFGQGTRLTVV.

This chain uses TRBV27 with TRBJ1-1; D is uncertain. Trimming took 1 base from V and 3 from J, leaving 9 bases between them. The CDR3 is made up of 14 amino acids. CDR1 is MNHEY and CDR2 is SMNVEV in the germline V gene (reference sequence). The CDR3 protein is CASSLWGSDTEAFF. The CDR3 nucleotides are TGTGCCAGCAGTTTATGGGGATCTGACACTGAAGCTTTCTTT.

The chain recombines TRBV18 with TRBJ1-1; no firm D call. Per germline, CDR1 KGHSH and CDR2 LQKENI. Trimming pared 3 bases from V and 6 bases from J, leaving 11 bases between. The CDR3 sequence is 13 residues long. As DNA, the CDR3 is TGTGCCAGCTCACCTGAGGGTTCTTCTGAAGCTTTCTTT. This translates into CASSPEGSSEAFF.

This chain links TRBV4-1 with TRBJ1-3, with D unclear. The CDR3 runs to 16 residues. CDR1 is MGHRA and CDR2 is YSYEKL in the germline V gene. V was trimmed by 1 base and J by 0 bases, leaving 10 bases between them. The CDR3 loop reads CASSQGDIRSGNTIYF. The CDR3 DNA sequence: TGCGCCAGCAGCCAAGGCGACATCCGCTCTGGAAACACCATATATTTT.

This clone has more than one count but fewer than ten. The rearrangement links TRBV19 to TRBJ2-7; TRBD1 matches 8 bases. J was trimmed by 1 base and V by 3 bases; bases with no gene match: 5. Germline-derived CDR1 and CDR2 are LNHDA and SQIVND (reference sequence). There are 15 residues in the CDR3. CDR3 sequence: CASSIRRQGSYEQYF. In nucleotides, the CDR3 is TGTGCCAGTAGTATTAGGCGACAGGGGTCCTACGAGCAGTACTTC.